This T cell receptor beta chain was sequenced for a study of T cell responses to AZD1222 COVID-19 vaccine. Whole-study findings and limits: Recipients of AZD1222 seropositive at baseline numbered only 5 or 6.

V lost 7 bases to trimming and J lost 8 bases, with 19 bases between them. This CDR3 has 14 amino acids. The germline V gene has CDR1 SGHTA and CDR2 FQGNSA. Here immunoSEQ multiplex PCR was the method, and the copy in TCRdb shows in-frame clones only, minus some. The repertoire has around 99,000 clones, more than 75% of them found once; the top ten carry about 4.6%. As to this clone: Its antigen is not identified.

The chain recombines TRBV7-2 with TRBJ2-3; D perhaps matches TRBD1 (6 bases). The sequences come from peripheral blood, collected 28 days after the second AZD1222 dose. This clonotype originated in an adult who received the AZD1222 COVID-19 vaccine. The DNA for the CDR3 is TGTGCCAGCAAGGCTGAGCCACTACAGGGTACGCAGTATTTT. Protein sequence: CASKAEPLQGTQYF.